One and the same sample provided the 21 T cell receptor beta chains below, sequenced in a study of vaccination and CD4 T cells after COVID-19 (dated by TCRdb to the early 2020s). These TCRs are of unknown antigen specificity. This specimen's treatment or condition label, interpreted: roughly ten-day PBMC culture with coronavirus spike peptide pools or control peptides (ViraFEST assay). Libraries were constructed by PCR. The sample was run on an Illumina iSeq 100. DNA from cultured CD4+ T cells was subjected to TCR sequencing with the Oncomine TCR Beta short-read assay at the Johns Hopkins FTIC core. Using fastp at Q25 and MiXCR, TCRdb reprocessed the public reads and kept productive beta chains. Rows with one shared CDR3 protein collapse into an entry with the most common genes and DNA. This sample has fewer than 9,500 distinct CDR3 sequences in its table, and roughly 70% of those were observed once. Around a third of the sample is taken by the ten largest.

Specimen: CD4+ T cells from blood, cultured in vitro. Receptors were obtained from a human donor who had recovered from COVID-19.

This chain uses TRBV7-2 with TRBJ2-6; 7 bases fit TRBD1. The V gene end was trimmed by 6 bases and the J gene end by 0 bases; junction bases not matched to a gene: 5. Germline V gene sequence: CDR1 SGHTA, CDR2 FQGNSA. The CDR3 is made up of 16 amino acids. Here the CDR3 reads CASSRDSLSGANVLTF. The CDR3 bases are TGTGCCAGCAGTAGGGACAGCCTCTCTGGGGCCAACGTCCTGACTTTC.

The table lists this clonotype with a few counts. The chain couples TRBV19 to TRBJ1-5, with D possibly matching TRBD1 (5 bases). The CDR3 spans 16 residues. Germline V gives CDR1 LNHDA, CDR2 SQIVND (reference sequence). The V end lost 11 bases, the J end lost 0 bases, and 20 bases lay between the germline ends. In DNA, the CDR3 is TGTGCCCTTGAACGGACGGGCAGGGATAGCAATCAGCCCCAGCATTTT. The encoded protein is CALERTGRDSNQPQHF.

The chain recombines TRBV10-2 with TRBJ2-2; D may be TRBD2 (5 bases). Trimming pared 6 bases from V and 0 bases from J, leaving 5 bases between. The germline V gene encodes CDR1 WSHSY and CDR2 SAAADI. This CDR3 spans 13 amino acids. CDR3 DNA: TGCGCCAGCAGGGACTCGAACACCGGGGAGCTGTTTTTT. Amino acids: CASRDSNTGELFF.

The V and J genes are TRBV7-2 and TRBJ1-3, with no clear D. This CDR3 is built from 17 residues. Germline V CDR1 and CDR2: SGHTA, FQGNSA. The V end lost 1 base, the J end lost 4 bases, and 17 bases lay between the germline ends. CDR3 sequence: CASSLVGSRTSGNTIYF. CDR3 coding DNA: TGTGCCAGCAGCTTAGTTGGCAGCCGGACGTCGGGAAACACCATATATTTT.

In its sample, this clonotype was seen once. The chain has TRBV20-1 and TRBJ2-5, with D maybe TRBD1 (6 bases). Per germline, CDR1 DFQATT and CDR2 SNEGSKA (reference sequence). Trimming left V 5 bases short and J 1 base short, with 11 bases between. CDR3 size: 13 residues. The CDR3 DNA sequence: TGCAGTGCTTTAAACAGGGCCCAAGAGACCCAGTACTTC. This sequence encodes CSALNRAQETQYF.

This clonotype occurred a few times. The rearrangement links TRBV6-5 to TRBJ1-1; 9 bases are a match to TRBD1. Germline CDR1 MNHEY, CDR2 SVGAGI. Unmatched junction bases numbered 9, after V lost 4 bases and J lost 0 bases. This CDR3 is built from 17 residues. CDR3 bases: TGTGCCAGCAGTTCGGACAGGGGACAGACCATGAACACTGAAGCTTTCTTT. Protein sequence: CASSSDRGQTMNTEAFF.

The chain carries TRBV19 and TRBJ1-5; 10 bases are shared with TRBD1. Germline CDR1 and CDR2: LNHDA and SQIVND (reference sequence). The CDR3 consists of 16 residues. V was pared by 5 bases and J by 9 bases, with 13 bases of the junction left unmatched. As DNA, the CDR3 is TGTGCCAGTAGTCGCCCATCGGGACAGGGGATTTTGCCCCAGCATTTT. Residues: CASSRPSGQGILPQHF.

This clonotype was observed a single time. The rearrangement joins TRBV20-1 to TRBJ2-3; D might be TRBD2 (6 bases). CDR1 and CDR2 from the germline V gene are DFQATT and SNEGSKA (reference sequence). V was pared by 3 bases and J by 1 base, with 11 bases between. The CDR3 is 14 residues long. DNA for the CDR3: TGCAGTGCTAGCCCTAGCGCCCGCACAGATACGCAGTATTTT. The encoded protein is CSASPSARTDTQYF.

V is TRBV19 and J is TRBJ2-1; TRBD2 might be the D (7 bases). V lost 2 bases to trimming and J lost 5 bases, with 16 bases between them. Germline V lookup: CDR1 LNHDA, CDR2 SQIVND (reference sequence). This CDR3 comprises 16 residues. The CDR3 loop is CASSIIGAGADNEQFF. CDR3 bases: TGTGCCAGTAGTATAATCGGGGCGGGGGCCGACAATGAGCAGTTCTTC.

The genes are TRBV20-1 and TRBJ2-1, with 7 bases that match TRBD1. J was trimmed by 5 bases and V by 0 bases; bases with no gene match: 4. The V gene's germline CDR1 is DFQATT and CDR2 SNEGSKA (reference sequence). The CDR3 contains 14 residues. The CDR3 DNA sequence: TGCAGTGCTAGAGAAAGGGGGCGCGACAATGAGCAGTTCTTC. Residues: CSARERGRDNEQFF.

V and J are TRBV6-1 and TRBJ2-1, with 7 bases that match TRBD2. V was clipped by 5 bases and J by 4 bases; unmatched bases: 8. The CDR3 length is 15 residues. CDR1 is MNHNS and CDR2 is SASEGT in the germline V gene. DNA for the CDR3: TGTGCCAGCAGTCCCCTGGGGGAGGGGTACAATGAGCAGTTCTTC. Translation: CASSPLGEGYNEQFF.

The chain recombines TRBV7-3 with TRBJ2-3; tentatively, D is TRBD2 (5 bases). The V end was cut by 5 bases, the J end by 1 base, with 10 bases between. Germline V gene sequence: CDR1 SGHTA, CDR2 FQGTGA. This CDR3 contains 14 residues. The CDR3 here is CASSRGRGTDTQYF. The CDR3 nucleotides read TGTGCCAGCAGCCGCGGGCGGGGCACAGATACGCAGTATTTT.

The rearrangement joins TRBV3-1 to TRBJ2-5; 8 positions match TRBD2. The CDR3 totals 16 residues. The trim removed 4 bases at V and 1 base at J, leaving 8 bases unmatched. Per germline, CDR1 LGHDT and CDR2 YNNKEL (reference sequence). The CDR3 spells CASSLLAEVSQETQYF. The CDR3 region has the DNA TGTGCCAGCAGCCTACTAGCGGAGGTTTCCCAAGAGACCCAGTACTTC.

The V and J genes are TRBV6-1 and TRBJ2-5; 11 positions match TRBD2. CDR1 MNHNS and CDR2 SASEGT come from the germline V gene. V was pared by 5 bases and J by 0 bases, with 5 bases of the junction left unmatched. The CDR3 has 16 amino acids. This chain's CDR3 is CASSKMTSGDQETQYF. The CDR3 coding sequence is TGTGCCAGCAGTAAAATGACTAGCGGGGACCAAGAGACCCAGTACTTC.

The chain combines TRBV6-1 with TRBJ1-2, with D possibly being TRBD1 (5 bases). V lost 3 bases and J 7 bases, leaving 21 bases between the germline ends. Germline assignment: CDR1 MNHNS and CDR2 SASEGT. The CDR3 runs to 16 residues. CDR3 bases: TGTGCCAGCAGTGAGGGTACGGGGCGCCGGTTTGTTGGCTACACCTTC. Protein sequence: CASSEGTGRRFVGYTF.

The CDR3 spells CASSIATGPGYGYTF. The DNA for the CDR3 is TGTGCCAGTAGTATAGCGACAGGGCCTGGCTATGGCTACACCTTC. J is TRBJ1-2 and V is TRBV19; 7 bases line up with TRBD1. V shed 1 base and J 4 bases; nucleotides not matched to a gene: 6. The CDR3 totals 15 residues. The germline gives CDR1 LNHDA, CDR2 SQIVND (reference sequence). Full variable domain (outside the CDR3, taken from reference TRBV19 and TRBJ1-2): DGGITQSPKYLFRKEGQNVTLSCEQNLNHDAMYWYRQDPGQGLRLIYYSQIVNDFQKGDIAEGYSVSREKKESFPLTVTSAQKNPTAFYLCASSIATGPGYGYTFGSGTRLTVV.

This chain joins TRBV6-1 and TRBJ2-5, with 9 positions matching TRBD1. This CDR3 is 14 amino acids long. Germline V gene data show CDR1 as MNHNS and CDR2 as SASEGT. The junction had 5 bases not matched to a gene; V was cut back by 6 bases and J by 3 bases. CDR3 DNA sequence: TGTGCCAGCAGGTCCGGACAGGGGAAAGAGACCCAGTACTTC. Amino acids: CASRSGQGKETQYF.

This chain links TRBV6-2 or TRBV6-3 with TRBJ2-2; possibly TRBD1 or TRBD2 for D (6 bases each). The CDR3 is 17 residues long. Per germline, CDR1 MNHEY and CDR2 SVGEGT. V was trimmed by 4 bases and J by 4 bases, leaving 19 bases between them. The CDR3: CASSSGKGGSFTGELFF. The DNA of the CDR3 is TGTGCCAGCAGTTCGGGGAAGGGGGGTTCGTTCACCGGGGAGCTGTTTTTT.

The chain combines TRBV20-1 with TRBJ1-1; D remains ambiguous. V was clipped by 4 bases and J by 0 bases, with 6 bases between them. The CDR3 extends over 12 amino acids. From germline, CDR1 is DFQATT and CDR2 SNEGSKA (reference sequence). The CDR3 sequence: CSATRVNTEAFF. Written as DNA, the CDR3 is TGCAGTGCTACAAGGGTGAACACTGAAGCTTTCTTT.

This clonotype was counted a few times. The chain is built from TRBV6-1 and TRBJ2-3; TRBD1 matches at 8 bases. Germline CDR1 is MNHNS and CDR2 is SASEGT. V was clipped by 4 bases and J by 6 bases; unmatched bases: 15. The CDR3 is 17 residues long. CDR3 DNA sequence: TGTGCCAGCAGTGGGTCGGCCAGGGGGCTTAGATTTGATACGCAGTATTTT. It yields the protein CASSGSARGLRFDTQYF.

In its sample, this clonotype was seen a few times. CDR3 DNA: TGTGCCAGCAGCTTGCGAGGGACAGGGGACAATGAGCAGTTCTTC. Translated: CASSLRGTGDNEQFF. The J gene is TRBJ2-1, the V gene TRBV11-2; TRBD1 aligns across 10 bases. The germline V gene has CDR1 SGHAT and CDR2 FQNNGV. The V and J ends lost 3 bases and 5 bases, in that order; junction bases with no gene match: 4. CDR3 length equals 15 residues. Filled out from reference TRBV11-2 and TRBJ2-1, the complete variable domain reads EAGVAQSPRYKIIEKRQSVAFWCNPISGHATLYWYQQILGQGPKLLIQFQNNGVVDDSQLPKDRFSAERLKGVDSTLKIQPAKLEDSAVYLCASSLRGTGDNEQFFGPGTRLTVL.